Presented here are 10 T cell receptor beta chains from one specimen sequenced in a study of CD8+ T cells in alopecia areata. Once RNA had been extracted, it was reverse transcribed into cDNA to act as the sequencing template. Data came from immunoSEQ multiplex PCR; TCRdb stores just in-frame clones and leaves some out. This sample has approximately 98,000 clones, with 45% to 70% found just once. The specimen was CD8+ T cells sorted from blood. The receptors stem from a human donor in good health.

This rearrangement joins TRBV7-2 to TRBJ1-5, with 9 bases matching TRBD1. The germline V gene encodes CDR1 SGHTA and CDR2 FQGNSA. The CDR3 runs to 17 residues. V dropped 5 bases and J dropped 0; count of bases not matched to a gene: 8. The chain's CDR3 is CASSATGGYVSNQPQHF. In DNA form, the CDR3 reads TGTGCCAGCAGCGCGACAGGGGGTTATGTTAGCAATCAGCCCCAGCATTTT.

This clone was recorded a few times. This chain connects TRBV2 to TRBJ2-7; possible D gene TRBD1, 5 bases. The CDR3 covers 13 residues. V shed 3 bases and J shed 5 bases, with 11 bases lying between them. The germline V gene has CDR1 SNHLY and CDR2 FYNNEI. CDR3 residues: CASSETWGHEQYF. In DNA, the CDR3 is TGTGCCAGCAGTGAGACGTGGGGCCACGAGCAGTACTTC. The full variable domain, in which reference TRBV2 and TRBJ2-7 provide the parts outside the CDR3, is EPEVTQTPSHQVTQMGQEVILRCVPISNHLYFYWYRQILGQKVEFLVSFYNNEISEKSEIFDDQFSVERPDGSNFTLKIRSTKLEDSAMYFCASSETWGHEQYFGPGTRLTVT.

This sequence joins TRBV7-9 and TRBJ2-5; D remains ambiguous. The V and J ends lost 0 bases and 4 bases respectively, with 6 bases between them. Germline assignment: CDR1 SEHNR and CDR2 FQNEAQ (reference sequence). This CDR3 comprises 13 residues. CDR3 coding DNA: TGTGCCAGCAGCTTAGCGATAGGAGAGACCCAGTACTTC. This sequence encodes CASSLAIGETQYF.

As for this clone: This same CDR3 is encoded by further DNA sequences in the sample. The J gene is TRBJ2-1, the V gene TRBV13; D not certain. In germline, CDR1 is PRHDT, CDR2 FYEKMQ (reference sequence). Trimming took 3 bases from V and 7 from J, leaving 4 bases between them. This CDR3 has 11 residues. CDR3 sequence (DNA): TGTGCCAGCAGCTTGGGGAATGAGCAGTTCTTC. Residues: CASSLGNEQFF.

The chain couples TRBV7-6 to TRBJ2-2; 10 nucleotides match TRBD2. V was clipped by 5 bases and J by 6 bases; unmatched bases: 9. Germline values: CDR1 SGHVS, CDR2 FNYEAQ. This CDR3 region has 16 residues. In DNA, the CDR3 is TGTGCCAGCAGCCCACGTCCTAGCGGGGGATCCGGGGAGCTGTTTTTT. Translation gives CASSPRPSGGSGELFF.

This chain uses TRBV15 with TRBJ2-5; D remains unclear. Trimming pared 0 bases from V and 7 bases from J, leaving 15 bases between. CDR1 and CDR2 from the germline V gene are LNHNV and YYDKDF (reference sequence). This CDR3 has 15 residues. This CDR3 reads CATSRDGYSIGTQYF. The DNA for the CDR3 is TGTGCCACCAGCAGAGATGGTTACAGCATTGGGACCCAGTACTTC.

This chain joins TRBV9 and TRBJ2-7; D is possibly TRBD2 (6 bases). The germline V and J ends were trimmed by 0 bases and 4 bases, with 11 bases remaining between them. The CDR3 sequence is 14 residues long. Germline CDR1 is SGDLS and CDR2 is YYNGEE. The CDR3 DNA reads TGTGCCAGCAGCGTAGATCCGGAGGGGTACGAGCAGTACTTC. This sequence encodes CASSVDPEGYEQYF.

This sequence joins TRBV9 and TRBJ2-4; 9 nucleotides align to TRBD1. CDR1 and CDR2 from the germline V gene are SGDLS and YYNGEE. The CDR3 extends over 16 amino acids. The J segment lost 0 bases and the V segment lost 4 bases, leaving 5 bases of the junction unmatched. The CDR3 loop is CASSKGQGKAKNIQYF. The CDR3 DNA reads TGTGCCAGCAGCAAGGGACAGGGTAAAGCCAAAAACATTCAGTACTTC.

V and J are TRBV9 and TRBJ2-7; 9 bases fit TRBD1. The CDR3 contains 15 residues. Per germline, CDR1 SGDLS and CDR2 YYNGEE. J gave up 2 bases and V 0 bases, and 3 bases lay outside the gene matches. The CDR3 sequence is CASSVETGGPYEQYF. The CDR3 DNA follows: TGTGCCAGCAGCGTAGAGACAGGGGGGCCCTACGAGCAGTACTTC.

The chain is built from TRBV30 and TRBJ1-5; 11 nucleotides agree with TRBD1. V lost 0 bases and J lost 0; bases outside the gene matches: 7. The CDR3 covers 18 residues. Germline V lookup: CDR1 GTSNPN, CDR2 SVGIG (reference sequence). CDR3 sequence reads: CAWSVRTGGDYSNQPQHF. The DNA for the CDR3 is TGTGCCTGGAGTGTACGGACAGGGGGCGACTATAGCAATCAGCCCCAGCATTTT.